Included here is one T cell receptor beta chain sequence, with context. Its recognized antigen is unknown. No per-base quality is available; no much larger clone lies one base away. This entry comes from a study of sequential checkpoint blockade in melanoma (dated by TCRdb to about 2019). In the study overall: Using 1:1 randomization, the trial assigned patients either to first-line nivolumab followed by ipilimumab (arm A) or to ipilimumab followed by nivolumab (arm B). Both trial sequences were followed by maintenance nivolumab. General conclusions and limits of the study: Larger, independent patient cohorts are needed to validate the response-prediction model that combines TCR metrics and mutation burden.

The meaning of the sample's treatment or condition label: randomized to nivolumab then ipilimumab (arm A) or the reverse (arm B). None of the trial patients had been given prior DNA-damaging chemotherapy. On a FACS Aria II flow cytometer, live CD3+CD8+ cells that were negative for CD19 and CD56 were sorted from thawed PBMCs. Samples were obtained from patients with melanoma enrolled in CheckMate 064, a randomized, open-label phase II trial of sequential checkpoint blockade. Peripheral blood mononuclear cells were obtained through leukapheresis, purified using Ficoll-Paque, and frozen in human serum containing 10% DMSO. Immediately after sorting, the purity of the sorted blood CD3+CD8+ cells was confirmed to be >98%, and DNA was then extracted. The cysteine opens and the phenylalanine closes a CDR3 of 15 amino acids. Just CDR3 DNA is preserved here, 45 bases in frame from base 1. The CDR1 and CDR2 encoded by the germline V gene are SGHTA and FQGNSA. V is cut by 4 bases and J by 3 bases, and the space between the germline ends is 14 bases.

The immunoSEQ Assay was used to immunosequence TCRbeta CDR3 regions from genomic DNA. Genomic DNA was amplified by bias-controlled multiplex PCR before high-throughput sequencing. As for the authors' bioinformatics: To quantify the absolute abundance of each unique TCRbeta CDR3 region, the sequences were collapsed and filtered. Clonality was defined as 1 minus Pielou's evenness and was calculated using productive rearrangements only. A previously published method was used to identify clones whose frequencies were significantly greater in on-treatment samples than in baseline samples. TCRdb took this table from immuneACCESS and kept in-frame rearrangements with V and J called. Such tables lack part of the clones; where checked against another copy, unresolved V genes explain under half of the gap, and the rest is unexplained. V and J calls and clone size are as listed in that table; D and trimming were resolved from the DNA. The sample table contains roughly 8,800 clones; only one count was recorded for roughly 70% of them. Less than 25% of the sample is in the top ten clones.

The TCR comes from a human donor with melanoma. Sequences were derived from CD8+ T cells sorted from blood (inferred from file names), sampled from a patient given nivolumab and ipilimumab in sequence. The sequence joins TRBV7-2 to TRBJ2-3; the D segment could be TRBD2, given 5 matching bases. The CDR3 protein: CASSSTSESTDTQYF. The nucleotides are TGTGCCAGCAGCTCCACTAGTGAGTCGACAGATACGCAGTATTTT. Full variable domain (CDR3 extended with the reference TRBV7-2 and TRBJ2-3 proteins): GAGVSQSPSNKVTEKGKDVELRCDPISGHTALYWYRQSLGQGLEFLIYFQGNSAPDKSGLPSDRFSAERTGGSVSTLTIQRTQQEDSAVYLCASSSTSESTDTQYFGPGTRLTVL.